This T cell receptor (beta chain) was recovered during a study of blood T cell repertoires in COVID-19. In the study overall: Donors in the United States, Italy and Spain gave samples during acute or convalescent COVID-19. PBMCs, B-cell-depleted T cells, or T cells provided the cDNA or gDNA that made up the material.

Under the authors' procedure: Reference gene primer amplification gave nucleated cell count estimates. Here immunoSEQ multiplex PCR was the method, and the copy in TCRdb shows in-frame clones only, minus some. The V and J calls and the clone size are those of that table, but D and trimming were determined from the DNA. The sample yields some 240,000 clones, 82% seen once. Sequencing was carried out using peripheral blood. The TCR comes from a woman aged 55-70 years with active or convalescent COVID-19.

The CDR3 spells CASSLGGRAFYNEQFF. The CDR3 DNA reads TGTGCCAGCAGCTTAGGGGGCAGGGCCTTCTACAATGAGCAGTTCTTC. The rearrangement links TRBV7-9 to TRBJ2-1, with D maybe TRBD1 (5 bases). Germline V gives CDR1 SEHNR, CDR2 FQNEAQ (reference sequence). Trimming shortened V by 1 base and J by 3 bases, and 13 bases separated the two germline ends. The CDR3 is 16 residues long.